This T cell receptor (beta chain) derives from a study of PD-1 blockade in classical Hodgkin lymphoma. Points from the study as a whole: Underlying causes for the observed repertoire differences were not defined, possibly disease activity or prior therapy. CD4+ but not CD8+ TCR diversity rose significantly by C4D1.

This clone was found a few times. What it binds is unknown. Clones were sequenced by immunoSEQ multiplex PCR, and TCRdb holds only the in-frame ones, with some missing. The data hold roughly 100,000 clones, with around nine tenths observed a single time. The time point here: cycle 4 day 1 (C4D1), after less than 7 weeks of nivolumab. All patients experienced relapse after autologous stem cell transplantation, and brentuximab vedotin exposure was variable. The CDR3 is 14 amino acids. The germline gives CDR1 LNHNV, CDR2 YYDKDF (reference sequence). Trimming removed 6 bases from V and 1 base from J, with 12 bases in between.

The chain links TRBV15 to TRBJ1-1, with TRBD1 as a possible D gene (5 bases). Specimen: peripheral blood mononuclear cells (PBMCs), collected before the fourth cycle of nivolumab. This TCR was sampled from a human donor with classical Hodgkin lymphoma. The DNA of the CDR3 is TGTGCCACCAGATTACAGGCGCCGAACACTGAAGCTTTCTTT. It codes for CATRLQAPNTEAFF.